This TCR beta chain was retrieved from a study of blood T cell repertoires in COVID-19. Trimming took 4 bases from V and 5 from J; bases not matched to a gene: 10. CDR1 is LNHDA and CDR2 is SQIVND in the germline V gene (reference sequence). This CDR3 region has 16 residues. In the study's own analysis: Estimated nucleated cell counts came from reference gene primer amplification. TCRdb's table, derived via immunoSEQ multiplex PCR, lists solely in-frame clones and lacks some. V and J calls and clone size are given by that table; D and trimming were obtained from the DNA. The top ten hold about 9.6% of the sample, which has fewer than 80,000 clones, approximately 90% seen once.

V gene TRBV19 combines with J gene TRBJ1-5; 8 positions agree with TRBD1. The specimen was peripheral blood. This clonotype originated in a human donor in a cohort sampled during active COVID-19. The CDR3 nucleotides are TGTGCCAGTAGTACCCGTCGGGCAGGGGGCGATCAGCCCCAGCATTTT. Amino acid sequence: CASSTRRAGGDQPQHF.